One sample yielded the 28 T cell receptor beta chains listed below, sequenced in a study of human T cells and chemical hapten exposure. Each CDR3 protein gets one entry after TCRdb re-called the RACE reads with MiXCR. This repertoire shows about 110,000 distinct CDR3 sequences, around 12% found once; its top ten account for around 1.6%. Time point reported: pre-sensitization, week 0. Noted treatment: therapeutic diphenylcyclopropenone sensitization with weekly scalp DPC. The sample here was whole blood, taken in connection with sensitization to the hapten diphenylcyclopropenone (DPC). The origin of the receptors is a woman aged 50 to 60 with alopecia areata. Some clones in this sample may be carry-over from other donors' samples.

This chain joins TRBV5-1 and TRBJ2-2; 9 nucleotides agree with TRBD1. J lost 7 bases, V lost 5 bases, and 12 bases had no gene match. This CDR3 comprises 16 residues. The germline V gene has CDR1 SGHRS and CDR2 YFSETQ. The CDR3 nucleotides read TGCGCCAGCAGACCCACAGGGGGCGAGTATAGCGGGGAGCTGTTTTTT. Amino acids: CASRPTGGEYSGELFF.

This clonotype was observed many times. This chain joins TRBV24-1 and TRBJ2-1, with 9 bases matching TRBD1. This CDR3 region has 16 residues. The germline CDR1 and CDR2 sequences are KGHDR and SFDVKD. The trim removed 7 bases at V and 8 bases at J, leaving 14 bases unmatched. DNA for the CDR3: TGTGCCACCAGGCCTGCCCCGGGACAGGGTTTCGATGAGCAGTTCTTC. Protein product: CATRPAPGQGFDEQFF.

This clonotype was observed a few times. This chain links TRBV3-1 with TRBJ1-1; TRBD1 might be the D (5 bases). This CDR3 comprises 13 residues. The V gene's germline CDR1 is LGHDT and CDR2 YNNKEL (reference sequence). Trimming removed 2 bases at V and 5 bases at J, with 9 bases between. The CDR3 sequence: CASSQYGTTEAFF. In DNA form, the CDR3 reads TGTGCCAGCAGCCAATATGGGACGACTGAAGCTTTCTTT. The entire variable domain, with the rest obtained from reference TRBV3-1 and TRBJ1-1, is as follows: DTAVSQTPKYLVTQMGNDKSIKCEQNLGHDTMYWYKQDSKKFLKIMFSYNNKELIINETVPNRFSPKSPDKAHLNLHINSLELGDSAVYFCASSQYGTTEAFFGQGTRLTVV.

The chain combines TRBV29-1 with TRBJ2-1; the D is unclear. Germline V CDR1 and CDR2: SQVTM, ANQGSEA. V lost 0 bases, J lost 5 bases, and 8 bases lay in between. The CDR3 length is 13 residues. As DNA, the CDR3 is TGCAGCGTTGAAGATCTCGTGGACAATGAGCAGTTCTTC. It is translated as CSVEDLVDNEQFF.

The chain combines TRBV12-3 or TRBV12-4 with TRBJ1-4, with 9 bases matching TRBD1. The V segment lost 5 bases and the J segment 7 bases; nucleotides outside the gene matches: 5. The CDR3 runs to 14 residues. CDR3 region: CASSPRQGGEKLFF. DNA of the CDR3: TGTGCCAGCAGTCCAAGACAGGGGGGTGAAAAACTGTTTTTT.

As regards this clonotype: As the CDR3 is not closed by the conserved phenylalanine or tryptophan, this likely results from a read error. The V call is TRBV5-1, the J call TRBJ2-5; 8 positions match TRBD2. CDR3 size: 15 residues. Germline lookup yields CDR1 SGHRS and CDR2 YFSETQ. The ends lost 2 bases at V and 4 bases at J; junction bases unmatched: 7. CDR3 bases: TGCGCCAGCAGCTTCCGAGCGGGAGAGTCAGAGACCCAGTACCTC. Translating gives CASSFRAGESETQYL.

This chain links TRBV6-6 with TRBJ2-1, with TRBD1 matching over 9 bases. The trim removed 5 bases at V and 10 bases at J, leaving 0 bases unmatched. Germline V gene sequence: CDR1 MNHNY, CDR2 SVGAGI (reference sequence). The CDR3 consists of 11 residues. The CDR3 region has the DNA TGTGCCAGCAGTACAGGGGGCGAGCAGTTCTTC. Residues: CASSTGGEQFF.

The chain is built from TRBV28 and TRBJ2-3; no reliable D call. The CDR3 is made up of 13 amino acids. Trimming stripped 11 bases from V and 0 bases from J, with 12 bases between. Germline assignment: CDR1 MDHEN and CDR2 SYDVKM. The CDR3 is CAHSRASTDTQYF. DNA of the CDR3: TGTGCCCACTCGAGAGCGAGCACAGATACGCAGTATTTT.

This clonotype was counted between two and nine times. The gene calls are TRBV27 and TRBJ2-7; no definite D call. Germline CDR1 reads MNHEY; CDR2 reads SMNVEV (reference sequence). CDR3 length equals 14 residues. V lost 0 bases, J lost 2 bases, and 8 bases lay in between. CDR3 in DNA: TGTGCCAGCAGTTTATCGAGAGCGCCCTACGAGCAGTACTTC. It codes for CASSLSRAPYEQYF.

CDR3 sequence: CASSRTGAEAFF. The DNA for the CDR3 is TGTGCCAGCAGCCGTACAGGGGCTGAAGCTTTCTTT. The chain recombines TRBV11-2 with TRBJ1-1, with 7 bases identical to TRBD1. The germline gives CDR1 SGHAT, CDR2 FQNNGV. This CDR3 comprises 12 residues. V dropped 5 bases and J dropped 6; count of bases not matched to a gene: 3.

In its sample, this clonotype was seen a few times. The chain is built from TRBV6-4 and TRBJ1-2; no clear D gene. The CDR3 is made up of 14 amino acids. Germline lookup yields CDR1 MRHNA and CDR2 SNTAGT. V lost 6 bases and J lost 2, with 13 bases in between. CDR3 loop: CASSPDGSNYGYTF. The CDR3 DNA sequence: TGTGCCAGCAGCCCCGACGGCAGCAACTATGGCTACACCTTC.

This clonotype was seen at least ten times. V and J are TRBV28 and TRBJ1-1; 7 bases fit TRBD1. There are 13 residues in the CDR3. CDR1 MDHEN and CDR2 SYDVKM come from the germline V gene. The V gene end was trimmed by 4 bases and the J gene end by 4 bases; junction bases not matched to a gene: 3. The DNA of the CDR3 is TGTGCCAGCAGTTCGACAGGGTTCACTGAAGCTTTCTTT. Residues: CASSSTGFTEAFF.

V is TRBV20-1 and J is TRBJ2-7, with 9 bases that match TRBD1. CDR1 and CDR2 (germline): DFQATT, SNEGSKA (reference sequence). The junction had 10 bases not matched to a gene; V was cut back by 8 bases and J by 5 bases. This CDR3 is 13 amino acids long. The CDR3 reads CSYRTGVRNEQYF. The CDR3 DNA is TGCAGTTATAGGACAGGGGTGAGGAACGAGCAGTACTTC.

J is TRBJ2-3 and V is TRBV2; D may be TRBD1 or TRBD2 (5 bases each). Looked up from germline, CDR1 is SNHLY and CDR2 is FYNNEI. Trimming took off 3 bases at V and 0 bases at J, with 7 bases between the two ends. The CDR3 loop spans 14 amino acids. The CDR3 nucleotides read TGTGCCAGCAGTGAGGGACGGAGCACAGATACGCAGTATTTT. Amino acids: CASSEGRSTDTQYF.

V and J are TRBV11-2 and TRBJ1-2; 7 bases match TRBD1. CDR3 length equals 13 residues. Per germline, CDR1 SGHAT and CDR2 FQNNGV. The V gene end was trimmed by 4 bases and the J gene end by 3 bases; junction bases not matched to a gene: 2. The CDR3 here is CASSSQGDYGYTF. Here the CDR3 DNA reads TGTGCCAGCAGCTCTCAGGGGGACTATGGCTACACCTTC.

In its sample, this clonotype was seen a few times. The V and J genes are TRBV10-2 and TRBJ1-1; 7 nucleotides line up with TRBD1. The J segment lost 3 bases and the V segment lost 6 bases, leaving 7 bases of the junction unmatched. Germline CDR1 reads WSHSY; CDR2 reads SAAADI. The CDR3 totals 14 residues. The CDR3 DNA sequence: TGCGCCAGCAGCGACAGGGCGGCATACACTGAAGCTTTCTTT. This gives the protein CASSDRAAYTEAFF.

This clonotype was counted only a few times. The chain is built from TRBV28 and TRBJ1-1, with D uncertain. Trimming took 6 bases from V and 1 from J, leaving 12 bases between them. The germline gives CDR1 MDHEN, CDR2 SYDVKM. The CDR3 contains 14 residues. CDR3: CASRPRLENTEAFF. The CDR3 coding sequence is TGTGCCAGCAGACCGAGATTGGAGAACACTGAAGCTTTCTTT.

This clonotype has a count of ten or more. The rearrangement joins TRBV28 to TRBJ1-5; tentatively, D is TRBD1 (5 bases). With 5 bases removed from V and 5 bases from J, the gap between germline ends came to 16 bases. CDR3 size: 15 residues. The germline CDR1 and CDR2 sequences are MDHEN and SYDVKM. This CDR3 is CASSPGGAPDQPQHF. In DNA form, the CDR3 reads TGTGCCAGCAGTCCTGGAGGGGCTCCGGATCAGCCCCAGCATTTT.

This clonotype was detected ten times or more. The chain combines TRBV7-9 with TRBJ1-1; perhaps TRBD1 as D (6 bases). Between the trimmed V and J ends, which lost 4 bases and 2 bases, there was a span of 11 bases. This CDR3 spans 14 amino acids. The germline gives CDR1 SEHNR, CDR2 FQNEAQ (reference sequence). The CDR3, as DNA: TGTGCCAGCAGCTGGTCACAGGGTAACACTGAAGCTTTCTTT. Translating gives CASSWSQGNTEAFF.

This clonotype was observed a few times. This chain links TRBV7-9 with TRBJ2-1, with 10 bases identical to TRBD2. The CDR3 runs to 16 residues. Trimming removed 5 bases from V and 1 base from J; junction bases left unmatched: 5. The germline CDR1 and CDR2 sequences are SEHNR and FQNEAQ (reference sequence). This chain's CDR3 is CASSPAGGRSYNEQFF. In nucleotides, the CDR3 is TGTGCCAGCAGCCCAGCGGGGGGGCGGTCCTACAATGAGCAGTTCTTC. The variable domain in full, completed from reference TRBV7-9 and TRBJ2-1, reads DTGVSQNPRHKITKRGQNVTFRCDPISEHNRLYWYRQTLGQGPEFLTYFQNEAQLEKSRLLSDRFSAERPKGSFSTLEIQRTEQGDSAMYLCASSPAGGRSYNEQFFGPGTRLTVL.

This clonotype has just a few counts. This CDR3 is CSVTYEQYF. In DNA, the CDR3 is TGCAGCGTCACGTACGAGCAGTACTTC. V is TRBV29-1 and J is TRBJ2-7; no clear D gene. Trimming cost V 6 bases and J 4 bases, with 4 bases left between them. Germline V lookup: CDR1 SQVTM, CDR2 ANQGSEA. This CDR3 is 9 amino acids long.

This clonotype has at least ten counts. The genes are TRBV7-9 and TRBJ2-1, with no clear D. The CDR3 runs to 12 residues. Trimming pared 3 bases from V and 9 bases from J, leaving 9 bases between. CDR1 and CDR2 (germline): SEHNR, FQNEAQ (reference sequence). This chain's CDR3 is CASSFLGGEQFF. DNA for the CDR3: TGTGCCAGCAGCTTTCTTGGTGGTGAGCAGTTCTTC.

The V and J genes are TRBV5-1 and TRBJ2-2, with 10 bases aligning to TRBD2. Losses at the gene ends were 2 bases for V and 3 bases for J; bases not matched to a gene: 7. The CDR3 totals 17 residues. CDR1 and CDR2 (germline): SGHRS, YFSETQ. The CDR3 nucleotides read TGCGCCAGCAGCTTCGCTAGCGGGAGCCTGGACACCGGGGAGCTGTTTTTT. Protein sequence: CASSFASGSLDTGELFF.

This clonotype was counted between two and nine times. V and J are TRBV5-1 and TRBJ1-4, with D possibly matching TRBD1 (6 bases). This CDR3 spans 15 amino acids. In germline, CDR1 is SGHRS, CDR2 YFSETQ. Trimming stripped 1 base from V and 3 bases from J, with 10 bases between. DNA for the CDR3: TGCGCCAGCAGCTTGAGTGGGACATCTAATGAAAAACTGTTTTTT. As protein: CASSLSGTSNEKLFF.

The genes are TRBV27 and TRBJ2-1; 10 positions agree with TRBD2. Germline V gene sequence: CDR1 MNHEY, CDR2 SMNVEV (reference sequence). V dropped 1 base and J dropped 6; count of bases not matched to a gene: 6. The CDR3 sequence is 16 residues long. CDR3: CASSLYSLAGANEQFF. The CDR3 coding sequence is TGTGCCAGCAGTTTATATTCCCTAGCGGGGGCCAATGAGCAGTTCTTC.

In its sample, this clonotype was seen many times. The chain joins TRBV2 to TRBJ1-2, with D unclear. V lost 5 bases, J lost 8 bases, and 15 bases lay in between. The CDR3 is 13 amino acids. The V gene's germline CDR1 is SNHLY and CDR2 FYNNEI. CDR3 loop: CASSTNRDSGYTF. CDR3 DNA sequence: TGTGCCAGCAGTACGAACAGAGACTCCGGCTACACCTTC.

This clonotype was counted only a few times. In DNA form, the CDR3 reads TGTGCCAGTGAAACCTCCCACCTTAGCAATCAGCCCCAGCATTTT. Translating it yields CASETSHLSNQPQHF. The chain employs TRBV19 and TRBJ1-5; D is unclear. V gave up 8 bases and J gave up 0 bases, with 14 bases separating them. Germline V gene data show CDR1 as LNHDA and CDR2 as SQIVND (reference sequence). CDR3 length: 15 residues.

This clonotype was picked up a small number of times. The chain has TRBV7-8 and TRBJ2-7, with D perhaps assigned TRBD1 or TRBD2 (5 bases each). CDR3 length: 14 amino acids. The germline CDR1 and CDR2 sequences are SGHVS and FQNEAQ. The germline V and J ends were trimmed by 6 bases and 6 bases, with 18 bases remaining between them. Here the CDR3 DNA reads TGTGCCAGCAGTTTGAGAGGGGCGGAGGCCGAGCAGTACTTC. It encodes CASSLRGAEAEQYF. The full variable domain, rest sourced from reference TRBV7-8 and TRBJ2-7, is GAGVSQSPRYKVAKRGQDVALRCDPISGHVSLFWYQQALGQGPEFLTYFQNEAQLDKSGLPSDRFFAERPEGSVSTLKIQRTQQEDSAVYLCASSLRGAEAEQYFGPGTRLTVT.